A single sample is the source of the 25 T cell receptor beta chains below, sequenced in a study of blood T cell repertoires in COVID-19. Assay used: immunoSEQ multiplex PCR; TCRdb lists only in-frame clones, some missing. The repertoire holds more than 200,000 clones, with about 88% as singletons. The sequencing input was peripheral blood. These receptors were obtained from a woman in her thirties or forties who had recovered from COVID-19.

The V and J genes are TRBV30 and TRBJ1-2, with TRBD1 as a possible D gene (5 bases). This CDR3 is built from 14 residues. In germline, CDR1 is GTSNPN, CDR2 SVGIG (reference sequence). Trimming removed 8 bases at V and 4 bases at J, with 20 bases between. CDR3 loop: CAGGLSSRGYGYTF. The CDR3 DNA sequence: TGTGCCGGGGGTCTTTCCTCGCGGGGCTATGGCTACACCTTC.

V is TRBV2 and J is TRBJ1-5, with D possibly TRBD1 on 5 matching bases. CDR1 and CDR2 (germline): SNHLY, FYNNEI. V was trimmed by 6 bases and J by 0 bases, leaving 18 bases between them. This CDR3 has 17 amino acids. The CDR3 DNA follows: TGTGCCAGCAGGCCCCAACAGGTCCCGACTAGCAATCAGCCCCAGCATTTT. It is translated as CASRPQQVPTSNQPQHF.

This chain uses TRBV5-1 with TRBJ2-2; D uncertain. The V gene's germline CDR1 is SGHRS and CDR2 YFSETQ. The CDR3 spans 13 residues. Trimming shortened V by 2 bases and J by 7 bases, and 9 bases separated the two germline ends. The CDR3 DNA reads TGCGCCAGCAGCTTACAGAGTCACGGGGAGCTGTTTTTT. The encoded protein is CASSLQSHGELFF.

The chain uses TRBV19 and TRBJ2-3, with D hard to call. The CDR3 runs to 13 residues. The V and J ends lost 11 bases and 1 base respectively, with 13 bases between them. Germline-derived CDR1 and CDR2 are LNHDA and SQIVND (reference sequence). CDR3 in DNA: TGTGCCTCCCGTGCCCTAGGCACAGATACGCAGTATTTT. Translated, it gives CASRALGTDTQYF.

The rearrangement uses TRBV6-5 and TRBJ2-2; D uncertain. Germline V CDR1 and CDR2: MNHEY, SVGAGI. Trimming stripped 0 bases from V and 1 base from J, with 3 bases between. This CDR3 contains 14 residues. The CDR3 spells CASSYSRNTGELFF. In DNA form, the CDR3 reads TGTGCCAGCAGTTACTCGAGGAACACCGGGGAGCTGTTTTTT.

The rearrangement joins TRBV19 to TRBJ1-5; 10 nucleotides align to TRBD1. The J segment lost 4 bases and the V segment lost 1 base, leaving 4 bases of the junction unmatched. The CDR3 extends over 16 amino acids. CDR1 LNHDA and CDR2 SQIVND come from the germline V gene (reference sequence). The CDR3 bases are TGTGCCAGTAGTATAGCCCGGACAGGGGGAAATCAGCCCCAGCATTTT. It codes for CASSIARTGGNQPQHF.

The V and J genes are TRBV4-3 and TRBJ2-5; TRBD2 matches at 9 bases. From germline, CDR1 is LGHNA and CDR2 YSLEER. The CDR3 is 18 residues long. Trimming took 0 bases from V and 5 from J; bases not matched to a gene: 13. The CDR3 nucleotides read TGCGCCAGCAGCCAAGAGTATAGGTCTAGCGGGACGGGGGAGACCCAGTACTTC. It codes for CASSQEYRSSGTGETQYF.

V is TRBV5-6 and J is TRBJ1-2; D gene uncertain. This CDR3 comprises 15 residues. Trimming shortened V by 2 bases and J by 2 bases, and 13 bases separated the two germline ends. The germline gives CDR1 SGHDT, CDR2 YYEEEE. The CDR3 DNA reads TGTGCCAGCAGCTTTCGGTCAGCCGGGAACTATGGCTACACCTTC. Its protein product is CASSFRSAGNYGYTF.

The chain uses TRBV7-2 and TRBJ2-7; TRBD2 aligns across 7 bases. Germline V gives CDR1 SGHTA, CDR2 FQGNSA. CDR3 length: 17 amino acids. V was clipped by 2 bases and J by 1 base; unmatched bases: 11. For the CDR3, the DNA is TGTGCCAGCAGCTTAAAAGTTTCGACTAGCTCTTCCTACGAGCAGTACTTC. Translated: CASSLKVSTSSSYEQYF. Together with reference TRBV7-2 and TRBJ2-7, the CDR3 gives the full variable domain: GAGVSQSPSNKVTEKGKDVELRCDPISGHTALYWYRQSLGQGLEFLIYFQGNSAPDKSGLPSDRFSAERTGGSVSTLTIQRTQQEDSAVYLCASSLKVSTSSSYEQYFGPGTRLTVT.

Here the CDR3 DNA reads TGTGCCAGCAGCTGGGCTAGCGGGAGTTACGAGCAGTACTTC. It translates to CASSWASGSYEQYF. The chain links TRBV11-3 to TRBJ2-7, with 10 bases aligning to TRBD2. This CDR3 spans 14 amino acids. The V and J ends lost 4 bases and 4 bases, in that order; junction bases with no gene match: 4. Germline-derived CDR1 and CDR2 are SGHNT and YENEEA.

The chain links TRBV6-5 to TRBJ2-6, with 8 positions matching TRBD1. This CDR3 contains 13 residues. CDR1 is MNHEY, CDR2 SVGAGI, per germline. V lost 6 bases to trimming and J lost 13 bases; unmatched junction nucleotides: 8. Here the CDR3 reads CASSSDRGGVLTF. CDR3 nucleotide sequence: TGTGCCAGCAGCTCCGACAGGGGAGGAGTCCTGACTTTC.

This CDR3 is CASALRQLGEKLFF. The DNA of the CDR3 is TGTGCCAGCGCACTTCGACAGCTAGGGGAAAAACTGTTTTTT. The rearrangement joins TRBV6-5 to TRBJ1-4; possible D gene TRBD1, 5 bases. This CDR3 has 14 amino acids. The germline V gene has CDR1 MNHEY and CDR2 SVGAGI. Trimming took 8 bases from V and 8 from J, leaving 18 bases between them.

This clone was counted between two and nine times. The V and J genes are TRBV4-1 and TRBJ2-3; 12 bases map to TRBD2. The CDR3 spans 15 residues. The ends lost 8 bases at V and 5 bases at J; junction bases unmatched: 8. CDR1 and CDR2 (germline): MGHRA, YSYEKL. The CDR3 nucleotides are TGCGCCAGCGGAAGACTAGCGGGAGAGGGAGATACGCAGTATTTT. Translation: CASGRLAGEGDTQYF.

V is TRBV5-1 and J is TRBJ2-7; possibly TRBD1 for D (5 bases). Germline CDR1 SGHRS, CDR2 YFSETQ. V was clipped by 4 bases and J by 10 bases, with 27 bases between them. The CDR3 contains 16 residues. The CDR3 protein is CASSPSVAEGAYRQYF. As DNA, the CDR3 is TGCGCCAGCAGCCCCAGTGTGGCAGAAGGGGCTTACCGCCAGTACTTC.

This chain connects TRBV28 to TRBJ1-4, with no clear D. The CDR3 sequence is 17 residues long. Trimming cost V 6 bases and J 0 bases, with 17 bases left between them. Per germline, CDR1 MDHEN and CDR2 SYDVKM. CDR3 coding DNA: TGTGCCAGCAGACTAGACCGGGGATCCCCAACTAATGAAAAACTGTTTTTT. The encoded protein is CASRLDRGSPTNEKLFF.

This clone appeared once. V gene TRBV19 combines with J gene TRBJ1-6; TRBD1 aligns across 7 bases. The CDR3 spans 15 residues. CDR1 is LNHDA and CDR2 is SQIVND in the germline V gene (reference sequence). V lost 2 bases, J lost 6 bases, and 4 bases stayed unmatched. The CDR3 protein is CASSIIRGSNSPLHF. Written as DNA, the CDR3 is TGTGCCAGTAGTATAATCAGGGGGTCTAATTCACCCCTCCACTTT.

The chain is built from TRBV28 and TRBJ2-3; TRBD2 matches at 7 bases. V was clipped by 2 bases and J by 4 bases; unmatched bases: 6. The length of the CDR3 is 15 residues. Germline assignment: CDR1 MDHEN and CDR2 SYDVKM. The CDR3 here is CASSLAGARADTQYF. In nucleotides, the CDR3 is TGTGCCAGCAGTTTAGCGGGAGCACGAGCAGATACGCAGTATTTT.

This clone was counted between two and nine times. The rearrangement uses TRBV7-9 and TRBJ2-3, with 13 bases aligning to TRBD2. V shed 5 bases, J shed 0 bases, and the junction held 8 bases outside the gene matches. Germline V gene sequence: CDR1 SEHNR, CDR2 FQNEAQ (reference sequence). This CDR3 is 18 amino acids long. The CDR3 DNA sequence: TGTGCCAGCAGCGGGCCGGGACTAGCGGGGACTAGCACAGATACGCAGTATTTT. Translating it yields CASSGPGLAGTSTDTQYF.

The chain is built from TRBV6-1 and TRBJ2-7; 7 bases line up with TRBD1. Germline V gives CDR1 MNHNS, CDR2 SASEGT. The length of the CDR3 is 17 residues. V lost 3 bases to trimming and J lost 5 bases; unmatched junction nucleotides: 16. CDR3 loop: CASSEIGINRGTNEQYF. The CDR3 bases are TGTGCCAGCAGTGAGATAGGGATAAACAGGGGAACAAACGAGCAGTACTTC.

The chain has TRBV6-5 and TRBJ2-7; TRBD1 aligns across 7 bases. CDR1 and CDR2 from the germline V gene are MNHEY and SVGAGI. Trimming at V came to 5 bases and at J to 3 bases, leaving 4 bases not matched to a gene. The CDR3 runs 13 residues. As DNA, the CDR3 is TGTGCCAGCAGTAAGGGACAGATCTACGAGCAGTACTTC. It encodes CASSKGQIYEQYF.

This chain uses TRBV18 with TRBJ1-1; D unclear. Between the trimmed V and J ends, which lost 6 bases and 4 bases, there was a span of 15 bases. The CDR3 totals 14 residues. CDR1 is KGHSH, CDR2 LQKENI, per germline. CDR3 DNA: TGTGCCAGCTCGCCCCCAGAGAGGAGCACTGAAGCTTTCTTT. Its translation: CASSPPERSTEAFF.

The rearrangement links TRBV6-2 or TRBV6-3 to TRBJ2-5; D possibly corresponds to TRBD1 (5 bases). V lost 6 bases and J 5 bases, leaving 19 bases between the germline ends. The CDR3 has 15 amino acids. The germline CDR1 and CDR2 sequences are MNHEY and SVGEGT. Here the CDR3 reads CASSNWQGGMETQYF. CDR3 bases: TGTGCCAGCAGCAACTGGCAGGGTGGGATGGAGACCCAGTACTTC.

CDR3 bases: TGTGCCAGCAGCGACGAGCGGGAGGGCTACGAGCAGTACTTC. This encodes CASSDEREGYEQYF. This chain joins TRBV5-4 and TRBJ2-7, with 10 nucleotides matching TRBD2. V lost 4 bases to trimming and J lost 3 bases; unmatched junction nucleotides: 4. Germline assignment: CDR1 SGHNT and CDR2 YYREEE (reference sequence). The CDR3 consists of 14 residues.

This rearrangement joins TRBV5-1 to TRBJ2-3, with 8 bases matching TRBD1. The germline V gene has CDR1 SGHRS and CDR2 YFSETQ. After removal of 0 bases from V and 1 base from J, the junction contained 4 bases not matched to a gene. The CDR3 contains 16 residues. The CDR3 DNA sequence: TGCGCCAGCAGCTTGGAACTGGGACAGGGCACAGATACGCAGTATTTT. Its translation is CASSLELGQGTDTQYF.

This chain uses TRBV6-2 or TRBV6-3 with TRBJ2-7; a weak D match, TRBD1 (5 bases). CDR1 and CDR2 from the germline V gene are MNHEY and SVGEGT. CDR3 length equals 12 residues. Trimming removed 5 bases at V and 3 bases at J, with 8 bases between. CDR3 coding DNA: TGTGCCAGCAGTCAGGGCCGCTACGAGCAGTACTTC. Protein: CASSQGRYEQYF.